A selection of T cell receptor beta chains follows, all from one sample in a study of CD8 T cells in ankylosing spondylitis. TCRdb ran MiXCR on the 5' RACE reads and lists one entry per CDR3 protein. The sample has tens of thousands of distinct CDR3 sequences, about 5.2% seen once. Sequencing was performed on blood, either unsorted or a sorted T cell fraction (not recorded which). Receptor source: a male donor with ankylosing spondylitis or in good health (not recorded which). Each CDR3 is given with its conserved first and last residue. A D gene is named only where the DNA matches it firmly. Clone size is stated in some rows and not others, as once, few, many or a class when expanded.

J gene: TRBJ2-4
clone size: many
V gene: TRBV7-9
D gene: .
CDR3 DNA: TGTGCCAGCAGCTTAACGGGGGAAAACATTCAGTACTTC
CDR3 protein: CASSLTGENIQYF

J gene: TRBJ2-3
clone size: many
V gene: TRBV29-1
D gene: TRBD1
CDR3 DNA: TGCAGCGTGGGAAAGGACAGGACCACAGATACGCAGTATTTT
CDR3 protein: CSVGKDRTTDTQYF

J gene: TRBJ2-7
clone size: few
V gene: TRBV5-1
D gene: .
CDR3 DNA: TGCGCCAGCAGCACTGCAGGGGCCTACGAGCAGTACTTC
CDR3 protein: CASSTAGAYEQYF

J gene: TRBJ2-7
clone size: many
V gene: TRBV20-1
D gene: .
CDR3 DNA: TGCAGTGCTAGACGGCTAGCACTTATCCACGAGCAGTACTTC
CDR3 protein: CSARRLALIHEQYF

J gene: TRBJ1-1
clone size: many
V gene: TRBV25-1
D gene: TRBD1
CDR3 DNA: TGTGCCAGCCGGGGACAGGGGGCGGACACTGAAGCTTTCTTT
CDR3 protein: CASRGQGADTEAFF

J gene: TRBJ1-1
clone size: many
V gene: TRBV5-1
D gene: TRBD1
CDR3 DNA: TGCGCCAGCAGCCCCCGGGACAGGGGGCCCCTGAACACTGAAGCTTTCTTT
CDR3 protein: CASSPRDRGPLNTEAFF

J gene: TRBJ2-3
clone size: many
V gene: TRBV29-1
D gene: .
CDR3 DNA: TGCAGCGTTGTGGGGGACCGCACAGATACGCAGTATTTT
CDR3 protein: CSVVGDRTDTQYF

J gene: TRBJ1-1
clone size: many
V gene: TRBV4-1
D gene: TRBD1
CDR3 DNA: TGCGCCAGCAGCCAACGGGACAGGCGGGACACTGAAGCTTTCTTT
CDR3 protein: CASSQRDRRDTEAFF

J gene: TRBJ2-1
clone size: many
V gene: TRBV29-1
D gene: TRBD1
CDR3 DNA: TGCAGCGTTGATAGGAGAGGGTGGGGACAGGGGGCCATTTGGTATGGTGAGCAGTTCTTC
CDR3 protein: CSVDRRGWGQGAIWYGEQFF

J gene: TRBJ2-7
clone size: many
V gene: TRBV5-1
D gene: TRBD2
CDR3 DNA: TGCGCCAGCAGCTCTCTAGCGGGGGCCCCTCGGGAGCAGTACTTC
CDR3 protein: CASSSLAGAPREQYF

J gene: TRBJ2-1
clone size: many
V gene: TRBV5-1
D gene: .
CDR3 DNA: TGCGCCAGCAGCTTGGGGGTGGGGATTAGCTCCTACAATGAGCAGTTCTTC
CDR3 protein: CASSLGVGISSYNEQFF

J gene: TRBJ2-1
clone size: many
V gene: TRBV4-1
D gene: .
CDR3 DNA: TGCGCCAGCAGCCCCAGGACAGAATCCTACAATGAGCAGTTCTTC
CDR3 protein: CASSPRTESYNEQFF

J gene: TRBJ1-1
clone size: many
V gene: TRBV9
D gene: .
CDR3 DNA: TGTGCCAGCAGCGTCGAGGTACGGACTGAAGCTTTCTTT
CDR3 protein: CASSVEVRTEAFF

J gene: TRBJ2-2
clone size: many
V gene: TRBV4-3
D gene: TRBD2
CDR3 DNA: TGCGCCAGCAGCCAACTTAGCGGGGGAGACACCGGGGAGCTGTTTTTT
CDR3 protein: CASSQLSGGDTGELFF

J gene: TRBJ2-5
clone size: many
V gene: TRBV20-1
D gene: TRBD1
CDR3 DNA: TGCAGTGCTAGAGTGGACAGGGGGCTCCTAACCCAGTACTTC
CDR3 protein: CSARVDRGLLTQYF

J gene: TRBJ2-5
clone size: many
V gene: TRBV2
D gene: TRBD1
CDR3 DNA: TGTGCCAGCACAGCCAGGGGGCGTTTGGAGACCCAGTACTTC
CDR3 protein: CASTARGRLETQYF

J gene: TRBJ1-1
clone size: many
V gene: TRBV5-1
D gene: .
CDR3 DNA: TGCGCCAGCAGCTTGGGTGGGACGGTGAACACTGAAGCTTTCTTT
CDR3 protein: CASSLGGTVNTEAFF

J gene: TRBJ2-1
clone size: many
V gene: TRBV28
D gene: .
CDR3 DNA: TGTGCCAGCAGTTTTAGGCTAGCCAATGAGCAGTTCTTC
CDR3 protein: CASSFRLANEQFF

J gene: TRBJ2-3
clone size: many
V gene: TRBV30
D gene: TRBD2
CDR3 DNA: TGTGCCTGGAGTGTTTCTCTAGCGGGGGCAGATACGCAGTATTTT
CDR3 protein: CAWSVSLAGADTQYF

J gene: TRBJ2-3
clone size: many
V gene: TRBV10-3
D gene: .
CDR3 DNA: TGTGCCATCAGTGAGAGGGGCTACGACAAGGATACGCAGTATTTT
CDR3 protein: CAISERGYDKDTQYF

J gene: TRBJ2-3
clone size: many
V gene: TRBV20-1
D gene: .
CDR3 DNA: TGCAGTGCTGAGGATCGAGGTCATGGAGATACGCAGTATTTT
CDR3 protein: CSAEDRGHGDTQYF

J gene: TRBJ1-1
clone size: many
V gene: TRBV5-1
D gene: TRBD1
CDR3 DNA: TGCGCCAGCAGCGCACGGACAGGGAACACTGAAGCTTTCTTT
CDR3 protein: CASSARTGNTEAFF

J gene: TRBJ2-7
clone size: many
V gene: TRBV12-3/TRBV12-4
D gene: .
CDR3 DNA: TGTGCCAGCCGAAAGAGTAATATGGAGCAGTACTTC
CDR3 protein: CASRKSNMEQYF

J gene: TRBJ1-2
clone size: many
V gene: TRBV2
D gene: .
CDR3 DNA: TGTGCCAGCAATAGGGTAACAGGGTCCTATGGCTACACCTTC
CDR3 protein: CASNRVTGSYGYTF

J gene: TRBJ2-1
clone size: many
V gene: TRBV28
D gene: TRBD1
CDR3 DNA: TGTGCCAGCAGTGGGACAGGCCTCCACGATGCGCAGTTCTTC
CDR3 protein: CASSGTGLHDAQFF

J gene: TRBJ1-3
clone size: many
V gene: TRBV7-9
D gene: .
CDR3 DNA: TGTGCCAGCAGCGCAGGGACGGGAAACACCATATATTTT
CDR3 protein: CASSAGTGNTIYF

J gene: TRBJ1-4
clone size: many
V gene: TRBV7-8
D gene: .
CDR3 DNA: TGTGCCAGCAGCCCGCGGGACTTAGGGAACTTGGGGGAAAAACTGTTTTTT
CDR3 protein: CASSPRDLGNLGEKLFF

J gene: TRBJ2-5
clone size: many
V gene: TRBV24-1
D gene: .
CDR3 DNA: TGTGCCACCAGTAGGATCCAAGAGACCCAGTACTTC
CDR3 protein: CATSRIQETQYF

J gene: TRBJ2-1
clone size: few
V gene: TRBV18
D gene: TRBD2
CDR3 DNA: TGTGCCAGCTCACCACCGGGGACTAGCAAGGATGAGCAGTTCTTC
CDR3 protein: CASSPPGTSKDEQFF

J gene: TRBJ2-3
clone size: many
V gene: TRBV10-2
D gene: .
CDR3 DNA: TGCGCCACAAGACTGGACTGGGGGCAGTATTTT
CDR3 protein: CATRLDWGQYF

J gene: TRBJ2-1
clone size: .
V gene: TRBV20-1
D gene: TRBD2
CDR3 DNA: TGCAGTGCTAGCGGGGGGGGACCCTCCTACAATGAGCAGTTCTTC
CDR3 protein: CSASGGGPSYNEQFF

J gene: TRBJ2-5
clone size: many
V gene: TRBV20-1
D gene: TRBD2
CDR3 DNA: TGCAGTGCTAGAGATCCAGCGGGGAACCAAGAGACCCAGTACTTC
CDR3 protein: CSARDPAGNQETQYF

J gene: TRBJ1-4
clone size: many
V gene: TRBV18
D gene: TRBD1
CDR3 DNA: TGTGCCAGCTCACCACCGACGGCAGGGGACAGGGAAAAACTGTTTTTT
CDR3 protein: CASSPPTAGDREKLFF

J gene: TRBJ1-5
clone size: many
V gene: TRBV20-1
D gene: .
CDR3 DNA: TGCAGTGCTTTAAATGCAGGGGCCCCTCCGGTGGGCAATCAGCCCCAGCATTTT
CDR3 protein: CSALNAGAPPVGNQPQHF

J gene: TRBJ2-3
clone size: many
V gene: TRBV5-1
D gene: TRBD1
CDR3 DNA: TGCGCCAGCAGCTTCCGGGACAGGATGACAGATACGCAGTATTTT
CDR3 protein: CASSFRDRMTDTQYF

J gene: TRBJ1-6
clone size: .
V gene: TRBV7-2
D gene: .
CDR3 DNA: TGTGCCAGCAGCTTAGCGCTGGGACCCCTCCACTTT
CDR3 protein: CASSLALGPLHF

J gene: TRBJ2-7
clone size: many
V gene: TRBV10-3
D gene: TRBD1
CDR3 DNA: TGTGCCATCAGTAGCCTGACAGGGAGCGACGAGCAGTACTTC
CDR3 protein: CAISSLTGSDEQYF

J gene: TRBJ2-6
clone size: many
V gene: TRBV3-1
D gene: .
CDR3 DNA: TGTGCCAGCAGCCAAGATCCGTCAGGCTCTGGGGCCAACGTCCTGACTTTC
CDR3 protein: CASSQDPSGSGANVLTF

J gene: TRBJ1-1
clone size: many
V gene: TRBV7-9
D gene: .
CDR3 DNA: TGTGCCAGCAGCTTAGTAGGAGGGGGGGATGAAGCTTTCTTT
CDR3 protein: CASSLVGGGDEAFF

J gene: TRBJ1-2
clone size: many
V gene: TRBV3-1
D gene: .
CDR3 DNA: TGTGCCAGCAGCCAGTCGGAGGGTACCTATGGCTACACCTTC
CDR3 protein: CASSQSEGTYGYTF

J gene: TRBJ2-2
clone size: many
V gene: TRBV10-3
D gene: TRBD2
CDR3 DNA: TGTGCCATCAGTGGACTAGCGGGGGTGACCGGGGAGCTGTTTTTT
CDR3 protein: CAISGLAGVTGELFF